The clone carrying this T cell receptor (beta chain) ranks as medium-sized. The antigen is not known. The source of the sample is a study of cytomegalovirus exposure and HLA in healthy donors. PCR amplification relied on 60 Vbeta primers (plus 13 Jbeta primers). The data were produced by immunoSEQ multiplex PCR, yet TCRdb's version contains in-frame clones alone and is incomplete. The data show under 130,000 clones, 70% to 80% seen once. CDR1 and CDR2 from the germline V gene are LGHNA and YNFKEQ. With 4 bases clipped from V and 0 bases from J, the junction kept 3 bases outside the gene matches. The CDR3 covers 16 residues. Study-wide results and limits: V- and J-gene trimming in TCR beta was tied to a missense DCLRE1C variant by an analysis performed later. In an earlier analysis, in roughly 580 donors, most V segments appeared productive either ~87% or ~30% of the time.

The V gene is TRBV4-2, the J gene TRBJ2-2; 9 bases agree with TRBD2. Sequenced material: PBMCs. The source is a man aged 40-50 years in good health and CMV-seronegative. The CDR3 reads CASSPTSGSNTGELFF. The CDR3 DNA reads as TGTGCCAGCAGCCCGACTAGCGGATCGAACACCGGGGAGCTGTTTTTT.